The sequence of this TCR beta chain was determined in a study of blood T cells in healthy people across ages (dated by TCRdb to between 2015 and 2017). The study in broad terms: In model experiments, template switching captured roughly one uniquely barcoded TCR beta cDNA molecule for every two T cells. Using deep sequencing normalized with unique cDNA molecular identifiers, the study measured how TCR beta repertoire diversity changes with age. To avoid experimental bias, donors of different ages were spread randomly across the sequencing lanes. Donors were grouped into four age groups: young (average approximately 16 years), middle-aged (about 40), aged (around 60) and long-lived (just over 80). The study analyzed two additional independent replicas of 1 million unique cDNA reads from the same blood draw for two donors, one aged 18 to 29 and one aged 80 or older. The full study reports these points: Donor CMV infection status was unknown, potentially confounding age-related changes in expanded clonotypes. A strong correlation was found between observed TCR beta diversity and the percentage of naive T cells measured by flow cytometry. Bulk unsorted PBMC profiling prevented conclusive comparison of naive and antigen-experienced compartments. The long-lived group showed more naive CD4+ T cells, fewer expanded clones and increased TCR diversity than the aged group, suggesting age selection. Estimates of total diversity based on one million sequenced T cells were considered lower bounds and underestimates. As age increased, observed TCR beta diversity per million T cells dropped in a roughly linear way, and a significant reduction was already evident by age 40.

As for this clonotype: Its specific antigen is unknown. No per-base quality is available; no much larger clone lies one base away.

The junction shows trimming of 0 bases on V and 8 bases on J, and the gene matches do not reach 7 bases of it. The germline V gene provides CDR1 SGHRS and CDR2 YFSETQ. There are 15 amino acids in the CDR3, from cysteine to phenylalanine inclusive. Solely the CDR3 DNA is kept, with 45 bases framed from the first base. Donors were 40 or so systemically healthy Caucasian individuals from Russia aged about 6 to 100 years. Roughly 10 milliliters of peripheral blood were drawn from each donor into EDTA-treated Vacutainer tubes. Ficoll-Paque density-gradient centrifugation was used to isolate PBMCs, with at least 6.5 million per sample. Trizol reagent was used to extract total RNA from PBMCs, with at least 5 micrograms per sample. The percentages of naive CD45RAhigh/CD27high T cells were determined by flow cytometry on a PBMC aliquot from every donor. Library preparation used 5' RACE. Instrument on record: Illumina HiSeq 2500. The second PCR ran for roughly 7 to 12 cycles and used a J-beta primer mix along with a sample-barcoded 5' primer. A template-switch 5' adaptor carrying 12 random nucleotides introduced a unique molecular identifier onto each TCR beta cDNA molecule. At least 2.5 million CDR3-containing paired-end reads were obtained from each sample. First-strand cDNA was synthesized from all RNA with the Mint cDNA synthesis kit, primed by a TRBC-specific oligonucleotide. All cDNA was treated with uracil-DNA glycosylase and then went through a first 18-cycle PCR with the universal primers M1SS and BC2_uni_R. The source study handled its data this way. For normalization, 1 million high-quality reads were randomly selected from each sample, with every read carrying a distinct molecular identifier. Instead of being binned into consensus sequences, reads with shared molecular identifiers were discarded. MiTCR, run with a Q25 quality threshold and the strictest error-elimination algorithm, handled CDR3 identification, clonotype clustering and error correction. Lower-bound total TCR beta diversity was estimated with a nonparametric unseen species model using Euler transformation. Through fastp at Q25 and MiXCR, TCRdb rebuilt clones from the public reads, retaining in-frame beta chains. For every CDR3 protein sequence, its rows merge into one entry that carries the most common genes and DNA. These V and J calls are TCRdb output, not the study's own analysis. The table for this sample lists 800,000 to 900,000 distinct CDR3 sequences; 55% to 65% of them were counted only once. Of the sample, 28% is held by the ten largest clones.

The sequence derives from a man aged 30 to 45 in good health. The sequence links TRBV5-1 to TRBJ2-1; 8 central bases correspond to TRBD2. Sample: blood. The base sequence is TGCGCCAGCAGCTTGGGGGGACTAGGCCTCCATGAGCAGTTCTTC. Its protein reads: CASSLGGLGLHEQFF.